This paragraph reports one T cell receptor (beta chain). Its target is unknown. Amplified TCR beta CDR3 regions came from RNA transcripts. In the first-round RT-PCR of the TCR CDR3, the HTBI primer set was used. Using its own MiXCR run on the multiplex PCR reads, TCRdb lists one record per CDR3 protein. The repertoire holds 45,000 or so distinct CDR3 sequences, about 52% seen once, with 32% in the top ten. Germline loops: CDR1 SGHRS, CDR2 YFSETQ. This CDR3 comprises 16 residues. V shed 5 bases and J 6 bases; nucleotides not matched to a gene: 11. This record comes from a study of T cells in Graves' hyperthyroidism and ophthalmopathy. Study-level findings and limits: The model made its ophthalmopathy prediction, and onset followed a median about 6 months later. Most thyroid clonotypes with frequency above 0.001 were detected in blood.

No ophthalmopathy progression within 18 months constituted stable Graves' hyperthyroidism. For the diagnoses, clinical symptoms, serum thyroxine and TRAb, thyroid ultrasound and orbital computed tomography were used. Sequencing used peripheral blood or thyroid tissue (not recorded which). The chain recombines TRBV5-1 with TRBJ2-2, with 9 bases fitting TRBD1. The sequence derives from a woman aged 45-65 years with Graves' hyperthyroidism. This chain's CDR3 is CASREPGQGRAGELFF. For the CDR3, the DNA is TGCGCCAGCAGGGAGCCGGGACAGGGTCGGGCCGGGGAGCTGTTTTTT.